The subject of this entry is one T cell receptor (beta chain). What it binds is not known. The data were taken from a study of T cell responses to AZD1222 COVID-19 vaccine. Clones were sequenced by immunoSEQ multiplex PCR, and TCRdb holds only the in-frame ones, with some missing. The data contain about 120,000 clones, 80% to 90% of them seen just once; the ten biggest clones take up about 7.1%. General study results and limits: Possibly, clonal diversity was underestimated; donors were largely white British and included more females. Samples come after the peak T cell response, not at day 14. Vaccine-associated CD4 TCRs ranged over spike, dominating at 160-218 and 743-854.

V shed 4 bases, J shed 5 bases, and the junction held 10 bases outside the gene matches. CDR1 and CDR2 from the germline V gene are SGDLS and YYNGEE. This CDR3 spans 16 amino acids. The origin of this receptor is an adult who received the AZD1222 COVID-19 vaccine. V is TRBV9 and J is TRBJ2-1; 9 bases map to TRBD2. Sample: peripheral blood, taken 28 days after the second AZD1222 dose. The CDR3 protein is CASSPVSSGGDNEQFF. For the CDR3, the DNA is TGTGCCAGCAGCCCCGTTAGTAGCGGGGGAGACAATGAGCAGTTCTTC. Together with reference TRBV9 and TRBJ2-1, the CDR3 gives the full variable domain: DSGVTQTPKHLITATGQRVTLRCSPRSGDLSVYWYQQSLDQGLQFLIQYYNGEERAKGNILERFSAQQFPDLHSELNLSSLELGDSALYFCASSPVSSGGDNEQFFGPGTRLTVL.